This is a list of T cell receptor beta chains from one sample in a study of blood T cell repertoires in COVID-19. The table came from immunoSEQ multiplex PCR; TCRdb's copy has only in-frame clones and leaves some out. This table has 170,000 or so clones, roughly 80% appearing once. The sequenced sample consisted of peripheral blood. Source of these receptors: a man between 18 and 35 years old with active or convalescent COVID-19. Both conserved end residues are part of each CDR3. A D gene is named only where the DNA matches it firmly. Some rows mark clone size as missing; the rest say once, few, many or name a class of expanded clone.

V gene	D gene	clone size	J gene	CDR3 DNA	CDR3 protein
TRBV5-6	.	.	TRBJ1-2	TGTGCCAGCAGCTTGAGGGGACTTGGCTACACCTTC	CASSLRGLGYTF
TRBV15	.	.	TRBJ1-4	TGTGCCACCAGCAGAGTTTCGTCTTTTGAAAAACTGTTTTTT	CATSRVSSFEKLFF
TRBV7-9	.	.	TRBJ2-5	TGTGCCAGCAGCCTAGTGGGGACCAGAGGGGGAGAGACCCAGTACTTC	CASSLVGTRGGETQYF
TRBV28	.	.	TRBJ2-7	TGTGCCAGCAGTTCCCCCTGGGAGTCCTCCTACGAGCAGTACTTC	CASSSPWESSYEQYF
TRBV19	.	.	TRBJ1-1	TGTGCCAGTAGTATAGGACAGGAAGCTTTCTTT	CASSIGQEAFF
TRBV12-3/TRBV12-4	TRBD2	.	TRBJ2-3	TGTGCCAGCAGGTGGGGGGGAGAGGATACGCAGTATTTT	CASRWGGEDTQYF
TRBV18	.	once	TRBJ2-7	TGTGCCAGCTCACCAAATCTGGAGGACGAGCAGTACTTC	CASSPNLEDEQYF
TRBV4-1	.	.	TRBJ2-7	TGCGCCAGCAGCCAAGCGCCTAATCAGGGAAACGAGCAGTACTTC	CASSQAPNQGNEQYF
TRBV2	.	.	TRBJ1-6	TGTGCCAGCAGTGAAGCTTTGGGGGGGGCATGGAATTCACCCCTCCACTTT	CASSEALGGAWNSPLHF
TRBV5-4	.	.	TRBJ1-2	TGTGCCAGCAGCTCCTTGGGGGCCGACTATGGCTACACCTTC	CASSSLGADYGYTF
TRBV28	TRBD1	few	TRBJ1-2	TGTGCCAGCAGTTCCGACAGGGTCGACGGCTACACCTTC	CASSSDRVDGYTF
TRBV12-3/TRBV12-4	.	once	TRBJ2-2	TGTGCCCCCCCCCGGGAGAACACCGGGGAGCTGTTTTTT	CAPPRENTGELFF
TRBV11-2	.	.	TRBJ1-4	TGTGCCAGCAGCTTAGTGAGGACAGTAAAAGAAAAACTGTTTTTT	CASSLVRTVKEKLFF
TRBV18	TRBD1	.	TRBJ1-5	TGTGCCAGCTCCCCTGCAGGGACAGAGCCCCAGCATTTT	CASSPAGTEPQHF
TRBV19	TRBD2	.	TRBJ2-2	TGTGCCAGTAGTCTTAGCGGGGGCCGCACCGGGGAGCTGTTTTTT	CASSLSGGRTGELFF
TRBV5-1	TRBD2	.	TRBJ2-6	TGCGCCAGCAGCTTAACGGGACAGCGTAGCGGGGGGAGTGGGGCCAACGTCCTGACTTTC	CASSLTGQRSGGSGANVLTF
TRBV7-8	TRBD1	many	TRBJ2-3	TGTGCCAGCAGCCTACCGCCCATAGACAGGGGGCTGGCAGATACGCAGTATTTT	CASSLPPIDRGLADTQYF
TRBV28	TRBD2	once	TRBJ2-1	TGTGCCAGCTCCCTAGCGGGATCGGGGAATGAGCAGTTCTTC	CASSLAGSGNEQFF
TRBV3-1/TRBV3-2	TRBD1	.	TRBJ2-1	TGTGCCAGCAGCCCCAGCCCGGGGACAGGGGCAGGTAATGAGCAGTTCTTC	CASSPSPGTGAGNEQFF
TRBV6-5	.	.	TRBJ1-2	TGTGCCAGCAGCCCCCACTCGATTCGTAACTATGGCTACACCTTC	CASSPHSIRNYGYTF
TRBV5-6	TRBD1	.	TRBJ1-4	TGTGCCAGCAGCTTTGGTTCCGGGACAGTCAATGAAAAACTGTTTTTT	CASSFGSGTVNEKLFF
TRBV5-4	TRBD2	.	TRBJ2-7	TGTGCCAGCAGCTCCTATACGACTAGCGGGATTTTCGAGCAGTACTTC	CASSSYTTSGIFEQYF
TRBV4-1	TRBD1	.	TRBJ1-1	TGCGCCAGCAGCCTTCAACAGGGGGGACCGTTCCAGCACACTGAAGCTTTCTTT	CASSLQQGGPFQHTEAFF
TRBV4-2	.	.	TRBJ2-5	TGTGCCAGCAGCCAAGGTCGAGGGAAAGAGACCCAGTACTTC	CASSQGRGKETQYF
TRBV28	.	.	TRBJ2-7	TGTGCCAGCAGTTTAAGAAGCAAGGGGGGGTACGAGCAGTACTTC	CASSLRSKGGYEQYF
TRBV6-5	.	.	TRBJ1-1	TGTGCCAGCCCGGGTTGGCGTACGGCGGACACTGAAGCTTTCTTT	CASPGWRTADTEAFF
TRBV6-6	TRBD1	few	TRBJ2-2	TGTGCCAGCAATCTAGGACAGGTGACCGGGGAGCTGTTTTTT	CASNLGQVTGELFF
TRBV19	.	.	TRBJ1-5	TGTGCCAGTAGTATTAAGGCCATGTCGGGACAGCCCCAGCATTTT	CASSIKAMSGQPQHF
TRBV7-3	.	.	TRBJ2-1	TGTGCCAGCAGCTTAAGCGGGTGGGACAATGAGCAGTTCTTC	CASSLSGWDNEQFF
TRBV3-1/TRBV3-2	.	.	TRBJ2-5	TGTGCCAGCAGCCATGGGGGGACCCAAGAGACCCAGTACTTC	CASSHGGTQETQYF
TRBV9	TRBD2	.	TRBJ2-1	TGTGCCAGCAGCGCCCCGACTAGCGGGGTCTACAATGAGCAGTTCTTC	CASSAPTSGVYNEQFF
TRBV2	TRBD1	.	TRBJ1-1	TGTGCCAGCAGTCGCCGGACAGGGTACACTGAAGCTTTCTTT	CASSRRTGYTEAFF
TRBV28	TRBD1	.	TRBJ2-5	TGTGCCAGCAGCCCCCACAGGGGTGGGGTCCAAGAGACCCAGTACTTC	CASSPHRGGVQETQYF
TRBV11-2	TRBD1	.	TRBJ1-5	TGTGCCAGCAGCTTTACGGGACAGAATCAGCCCCAGCATTTT	CASSFTGQNQPQHF
TRBV7-8	.	.	TRBJ2-7	TGTGCCAGCAGCCGCCCAGGCCCCTACGAGCAGTACTTC	CASSRPGPYEQYF
TRBV5-5	.	.	TRBJ2-2	TGTGCCAGCAGCTTTGGGAGTCAAGCCGGGGAGCTGTTTTTT	CASSFGSQAGELFF
TRBV5-1	TRBD2	.	TRBJ2-1	TGCGCCAGCAGCTTGGTCTCGCGGGAGGACTACAATGAGCAGTTCTTC	CASSLVSREDYNEQFF
TRBV10-3	.	.	TRBJ1-2	TGTGCCATCAGACCAGAGGGGAGGGACGGCTACACCTTC	CAIRPEGRDGYTF
TRBV7-2	.	.	TRBJ2-7	TGTGCCAGCAGCTTAGACGCGAGGGGGAACTACGAGCAGTACTTC	CASSLDARGNYEQYF
TRBV28	.	few	TRBJ1-5	TGTGCCAGCAGTTTTCCCAGCGCGGGGTCTCAGCCCCAGCATTTT	CASSFPSAGSQPQHF
TRBV5-1	TRBD2	.	TRBJ2-5	TGCGCCAGCAGCTTGATCACTAGCGTATTAGAGACCCAGTACTTC	CASSLITSVLETQYF
TRBV18	TRBD1	once	TRBJ2-5	TGTGCCAGCTCACCCAAGACAGGGGGAGAGACCCAGTACTTC	CASSPKTGGETQYF
TRBV29-1	.	few	TRBJ2-7	TGCAGCGTTGAACTCAGCTCCTACGAGCAGTACTTC	CSVELSSYEQYF